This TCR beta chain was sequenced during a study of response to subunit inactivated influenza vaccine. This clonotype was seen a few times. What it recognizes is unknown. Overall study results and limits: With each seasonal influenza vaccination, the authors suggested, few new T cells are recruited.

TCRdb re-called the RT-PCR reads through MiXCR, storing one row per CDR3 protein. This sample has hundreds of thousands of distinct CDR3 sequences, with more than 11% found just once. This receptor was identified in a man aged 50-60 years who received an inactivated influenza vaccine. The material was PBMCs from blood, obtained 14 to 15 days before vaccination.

CDR3 sequence: CASSIDRGRSTDTQYF. Written as DNA, the CDR3 is TGTGCCAGCAGTATAGACAGGGGGCGTTCCACAGATACGCAGTATTTT. The rearrangement links TRBV27 to TRBJ2-3; 10 bases line up with TRBD1. The CDR3 has 16 residues. The germline V gene has CDR1 MNHEY and CDR2 SMNVEV (reference sequence). The J segment lost 2 bases and the V segment lost 5 bases, leaving 7 bases of the junction unmatched.